What follows describes a single T cell receptor beta chain. The study ran its PCR with 60 Vbeta and 13 Jbeta primers. Only in-frame clones appear in the TCRdb table, and some are missing; sequencing was by immunoSEQ multiplex PCR. This table holds roughly 200,000 clones, over 65% found once. The sample originates from a study of cytomegalovirus exposure and HLA in healthy donors. The V end lost 2 bases, the J end lost 4 bases, and 12 bases lay between the germline ends. The CDR3 is 15 residues long. CDR1 is SEHNR and CDR2 is FQNEAQ in the germline V gene (reference sequence). This TCR was recovered from a young man in good health and CMV-seronegative. What was sequenced was PBMCs. The V and J genes are TRBV7-9 and TRBJ1-3; tentatively, D is TRBD1 (6 bases). CDR3 loop: CASSLNREGGNTIYF. CDR3 nucleotides: TGTGCCAGCAGCTTAAACAGGGAAGGAGGAAACACCATATATTTT.